A selection of T cell receptor beta chains follows, all from one sample in a study of early T cells in non-severe SARS-CoV-2 infection. MiXCR, applied by TCRdb to the 5' RACE reads, yields one record per CDR3 protein. The sample holds tens of thousands of distinct CDR3 sequences, roughly 8.2% seen once. Sequencing used whole blood. The receptors originated from an adult who was a healthcare worker with PCR-confirmed SARS-CoV-2 infection or an uninfected control (not recorded which). CDR3s leave out the opening cysteine and the closing phenylalanine or tryptophan. D genes are given only for firm matches.

D gene: NA; V gene: TRBV6-1; J gene: TRBJ1-4; CDR3 protein: ASSDELWGTNEKLF
D gene: TRBD2; V gene: TRBV29-1; J gene: TRBJ2-3; CDR3 protein: SVSGGTDTQY
D gene: NA; V gene: TRBV7-8; J gene: TRBJ2-7; CDR3 protein: ASSPPYSAPYEQY
D gene: TRBD2; V gene: TRBV7-3; J gene: TRBJ2-3; CDR3 protein: ASSPGSGVADTQY
D gene: NA; V gene: TRBV12-3/TRBV12-4; J gene: TRBJ1-3; CDR3 protein: ASSLDSHSENTIY
D gene: NA; V gene: TRBV10-2; J gene: TRBJ2-3; CDR3 protein: ASSESLALADTQY
D gene: NA; V gene: TRBV7-2; J gene: TRBJ1-2; CDR3 protein: ASSQDGTRAYT
D gene: NA; V gene: TRBV6-6; J gene: TRBJ1-5; CDR3 protein: ASSPSEGGHQPQH
D gene: TRBD1; V gene: TRBV28; J gene: TRBJ1-2; CDR3 protein: ASSPRDRVWHGYT
D gene: TRBD2; V gene: TRBV5-1; J gene: TRBJ2-3; CDR3 protein: ASSLTSGRPDTQY
D gene: TRBD1; V gene: TRBV12-3/TRBV12-4; J gene: TRBJ1-1; CDR3 protein: ASRSGTVVTEAF
D gene: NA; V gene: TRBV21-1; J gene: TRBJ2-7; CDR3 protein: ASSKVLGQRYEQY
D gene: NA; V gene: TRBV18; J gene: TRBJ2-7; CDR3 protein: ASSPQGTSFSYEQY
D gene: TRBD1; V gene: TRBV4-1; J gene: TRBJ2-5; CDR3 protein: ASSQSVRTGTDKETQY
D gene: NA; V gene: TRBV20-1; J gene: TRBJ2-2; CDR3 protein: SARVPSGTGELF
D gene: TRBD2; V gene: TRBV6-2/TRBV6-3; J gene: TRBJ2-3; CDR3 protein: ASSYSPGGPTDTQY
D gene: TRBD1; V gene: TRBV13; J gene: TRBJ2-1; CDR3 protein: ASSRGQGSYNEQF
D gene: NA; V gene: TRBV7-8; J gene: TRBJ1-2; CDR3 protein: AIRQLDGYT
D gene: NA; V gene: TRBV7-6; J gene: TRBJ2-7; CDR3 protein: ASSSNTYEQY
D gene: NA; V gene: TRBV12-3/TRBV12-4; J gene: TRBJ2-3; CDR3 protein: ASSRIGGRH
D gene: NA; V gene: TRBV5-1; J gene: TRBJ2-7; CDR3 protein: ASSKEVVETTYEQY
D gene: NA; V gene: TRBV12-3/TRBV12-4; J gene: TRBJ2-7; CDR3 protein: ASSLLSGAYSKQY
D gene: TRBD2; V gene: TRBV5-1; J gene: TRBJ2-3; CDR3 protein: ASSLDGTRGTDTQY
D gene: TRBD2; V gene: TRBV7-6; J gene: TRBJ2-3; CDR3 protein: ASSARTSGSTDTQY
D gene: NA; V gene: TRBV4-1; J gene: TRBJ1-3; CDR3 protein: ASSQDFRQENTIY
D gene: NA; V gene: TRBV6-2/TRBV6-3; J gene: TRBJ2-1; CDR3 protein: ASSPLRAGPEQF
D gene: NA; V gene: TRBV28; J gene: TRBJ1-2; CDR3 protein: ASRVGDHYGYT
D gene: TRBD1; V gene: TRBV6-1; J gene: TRBJ1-1; CDR3 protein: ASSEHRGNTEAF
D gene: NA; V gene: TRBV3-1; J gene: TRBJ1-1; CDR3 protein: ASSHLDSNTEAF
D gene: NA; V gene: TRBV6-1; J gene: TRBJ1-5; CDR3 protein: ASSQEGQGGQPQH
D gene: TRBD2; V gene: TRBV12-3/TRBV12-4; J gene: TRBJ2-3; CDR3 protein: ASRPSGGGTDTQY
D gene: NA; V gene: TRBV12-3/TRBV12-4; J gene: TRBJ1-6; CDR3 protein: ASSLLQIRQDYNSPLH